The clone carrying this TCR beta chain showed up just once. The antigen is unknown. These data come from a study of T cell clones after liver transplantation. About the study: Subjects received no induction therapy and standard immunosuppression until randomization at 12-24 months post-transplant. General observations from the study: These preliminary findings come from unstandardized post-transplant sampling times.

The repertoire was sequenced with immunoSEQ multiplex PCR; TCRdb's copy has only in-frame clones and lacks some. The sample shows about 75,000 clones, roughly 84% of them seen only once. The V gene end was trimmed by 5 bases and the J gene end by 5 bases; junction bases not matched to a gene: 12. The germline gives CDR1 LNHDA, CDR2 SQIVND (reference sequence). This CDR3 comprises 16 residues. The sample consisted of CD4+ T cells from blood, taken around 50 months after liver transplant. The TCR comes from a human patient who received a liver transplant. Among the T cells, some may be from the graft donor. The rearrangement links TRBV19 to TRBJ1-1, with TRBD1 matching 9 bases. For the CDR3, the DNA is TGTGCCAGTAGTGCCACCTACAGGGGGCTGTTGACTGAAGCTTTCTTT. Its translation: CASSATYRGLLTEAFF. The full variable domain, with the rest looked up from reference TRBV19 and TRBJ1-1, is DGGITQSPKYLFRKEGQNVTLSCEQNLNHDAMYWYRQDPGQGLRLIYYSQIVNDFQKGDIAEGYSVSREKKESFPLTVTSAQKNPTAFYLCASSATYRGLLTEAFFGQGTRLTVV.